Shown below are 29 T cell receptor beta chains from a single sample sequenced in a study of T cell repertoires in cytomegalovirus infection. The antigens for these receptors are not known. MiXCR was run by TCRdb on the reads, yielding one entry per CDR3 protein. The repertoire holds under 150,000 distinct CDR3 sequences, with more than 20% as singletons. Source material: PBMCs, sequenced either directly or after in vitro stimulation (not recorded which). Receptors were obtained from a human donor in good health (CMV status not recorded). Some clones in this sample may be carry-over from other donors' samples.

The chain recombines TRBV20-1 with TRBJ2-2, with TRBD1 matching over 7 bases. Germline assignment: CDR1 DFQATT and CDR2 SNEGSKA (reference sequence). There are 17 residues in the CDR3. V trimming: 5 bases; J trimming: 0 bases; junction bases outside the gene matches: 12. The CDR3 nucleotides read TGCAGTGCTCTCGGTCGGGGACAGAAATCGAACACCGGGGAGCTGTTTTTT. Protein sequence: CSALGRGQKSNTGELFF.

This clonotype was counted a few times. The chain is built from TRBV6-2 or TRBV6-3 and TRBJ2-1, with 8 bases aligning to TRBD1. Germline V gene lookup returns CDR1 MNHEY and CDR2 SVGEGT. Trimming at V came to 4 bases and at J to 8 bases, leaving 1 base not matched to a gene. The CDR3 runs 12 residues. The CDR3 DNA follows: TGTGCCAGCAGTTCGGACAGGGATGAGCAGTTCTTC. It yields the protein CASSSDRDEQFF.

This clonotype was found a few times. The chain links TRBV5-6 to TRBJ2-3; no reliable D call. CDR3 length equals 16 residues. Germline assignment: CDR1 SGHDT and CDR2 YYEEEE. Deletions cut 0 bases from V and 0 bases from J, with 11 bases between. The CDR3 region is CASSLVQATSTDTQYF. The CDR3 DNA reads TGTGCCAGCAGCTTGGTCCAGGCCACTAGCACAGATACGCAGTATTTT.

The chain has TRBV24-1 and TRBJ2-5, with D possibly TRBD2 on 6 matching bases. In germline, CDR1 is KGHDR, CDR2 SFDVKD. V was cut by 3 bases and J by 5 bases, with 12 bases left in between. This CDR3 region has 14 residues. CDR3: CATSDGGTWETQYF. DNA for the CDR3: TGTGCCACCAGTGATGGTGGGACTTGGGAGACCCAGTACTTC.

Note on this clonotype: A much larger clone sits a single nucleotide away, making a read error possible. The V gene is TRBV29-1, the J gene TRBJ1-1; D is undetermined. Looked up from germline, CDR1 is SQVTM and CDR2 is ANQGSEA. The CDR3 extends over 11 amino acids. The chain's CDR3 is CRAAWDTEAFF. CDR3 nucleotides: TGCAGAGCTGCATGGGACACTGAAGCTTTCTTT.

This sequence joins TRBV7-9 and TRBJ2-5; 7 bases map to TRBD1. V trimming: 5 bases; J trimming: 4 bases; junction bases outside the gene matches: 4. This CDR3 has 13 amino acids. Germline lookup yields CDR1 SEHNR and CDR2 FQNEAQ (reference sequence). CDR3 coding DNA: TGTGCCAGCAGCCTACAGGGGAGAGAGACCCAGTACTTC. It is translated as CASSLQGRETQYF.

This clonotype has a count of ten or more. The genes are TRBV27 and TRBJ1-5, with TRBD1 identical over 8 bases. CDR3 length: 17 amino acids. V trimming: 5 bases; J trimming: 0 bases; junction bases outside the gene matches: 9. Germline loops: CDR1 MNHEY, CDR2 SMNVEV (reference sequence). CDR3 in amino acids: CASSRTGWGYSNQPQHF. For the CDR3, the DNA is TGTGCCAGCAGTCGGACAGGGTGGGGTTATAGCAATCAGCCCCAGCATTTT.

Ten or more counts support this clonotype. The genes are TRBV12-3 or TRBV12-4 and TRBJ2-1; D is unresolved. This CDR3 comprises 15 residues. The V end was cut by 3 bases, the J end by 5 bases, with 14 bases between. CDR3 sequence: CASSFYARVDNEQFF. CDR3 nucleotides: TGTGCCAGCAGTTTCTACGCCAGAGTCGACAATGAGCAGTTCTTC.

This clonotype came up a few times. The chain has TRBV4-2 and TRBJ2-7; 7 bases agree with TRBD2. This CDR3 has 15 residues. Germline V gene data show CDR1 as LGHNA and CDR2 as YNFKEQ. V dropped 0 bases and J dropped 2; count of bases not matched to a gene: 4. The CDR3 region has the DNA TGTGCCAGCAGCCAAGAGTTCGGGGGGACCTACGAGCAGTACTTC. Translating it yields CASSQEFGGTYEQYF.

This clonotype has just a few counts. J is TRBJ1-1 and V is TRBV2; no clear D. This CDR3 has 13 amino acids. The germline CDR1 and CDR2 sequences are SNHLY and FYNNEI. V was shortened by 4 bases and J by 3 bases, with 9 bases between the two germline ends. The CDR3 DNA reads TGTGCCAGCAGTGTGTCAGAGTACACTGAAGCTTTCTTT. It codes for CASSVSEYTEAFF.

This clonotype was found a few times. This chain links TRBV6-2 or TRBV6-3 with TRBJ1-2, with TRBD1 matching over 7 bases. In germline, CDR1 is MNHEY, CDR2 SVGEGT. V shed 7 bases, J shed 8 bases, and the junction held 13 bases outside the gene matches. This CDR3 region has 14 residues. The CDR3 spells CASTYSTGLEGYTF. The CDR3, as DNA: TGTGCCAGCACCTATTCGACAGGGTTGGAAGGCTACACCTTC.

This rearrangement joins TRBV28 to TRBJ2-7; 9 bases map to TRBD2. The germline V gene has CDR1 MDHEN and CDR2 SYDVKM. The V segment lost 3 bases and the J segment 7 bases; nucleotides outside the gene matches: 7. The CDR3 length is 14 residues. The chain's CDR3 is CASSFGGRAREQYF. CDR3 in DNA: TGTGCCAGCAGTTTTGGCGGGAGGGCCCGGGAGCAGTACTTC.

The CDR3 nucleotides are TGTGCCAGCAACGGGGGAGGGGGGGGGGATACGCAGTATTTT. Translating gives CASNGGGGGDTQYF. The rearrangement uses TRBV7-2 and TRBJ2-3; D may be TRBD2 (7 bases). CDR1 is SGHTA, CDR2 FQGNSA, per germline. This CDR3 has 14 amino acids. V lost 7 bases, J lost 6 bases, and 17 bases lay in between.

The J gene is TRBJ1-2, the V gene TRBV7-4; no definite D call. With 8 bases removed from V and 3 bases from J, the gap between germline ends came to 10 bases. CDR1 is SGHVT and CDR2 is SQSDAQ in the germline V gene. The CDR3 covers 12 residues. The CDR3 region is CASCAPYYGYTF. CDR3 DNA: TGTGCCAGCTGTGCTCCTTACTATGGCTACACCTTC.

The sample holds a few counts of this clonotype. The chain carries TRBV4-1 and TRBJ2-2, with D unresolved. There are 14 residues in the CDR3. Between the trimmed V and J ends, which lost 0 bases and 4 bases, there was a span of 6 bases. CDR1 and CDR2 from the germline V gene are MGHRA and YSYEKL. In DNA, the CDR3 is TGCGCCAGCAGCCAAGAACGGCCCACCGGGGAGCTGTTTTTT. This codes for CASSQERPTGELFF.

This clonotype was detected only a few times. The chain carries TRBV20-1 and TRBJ1-4, with TRBD1 identical over 12 bases. With 5 bases clipped from V and 8 bases from J, the junction kept 12 bases outside the gene matches. CDR1 is DFQATT and CDR2 is SNEGSKA in the germline V gene (reference sequence). The CDR3 extends over 16 amino acids. Written as DNA, the CDR3 is TGCAGTGCTGGGGGACAGGGGGCGCAGGTTTGGGAAAAACTGTTTTTT. This gives the protein CSAGGQGAQVWEKLFF.

This clonotype turned up a few times. This rearrangement joins TRBV7-9 to TRBJ1-1; no reliable D call. The CDR3 loop spans 15 amino acids. Trimming removed 6 bases from V and 0 bases from J, with 14 bases in between. Germline values: CDR1 SEHNR, CDR2 FQNEAQ (reference sequence). The CDR3 sequence: CASRPSSLVNTEAFF. The CDR3 nucleotides are TGTGCCAGCAGACCCTCCAGCCTGGTGAACACTGAAGCTTTCTTT.

This clonotype is a singleton in its sample. The J gene is TRBJ1-1, the V gene TRBV15; D remains ambiguous. This CDR3 is built from 15 residues. The germline V gene has CDR1 LNHNV and CDR2 YYDKDF (reference sequence). Trimming stripped 1 base from V and 0 bases from J, with 9 bases between. The CDR3 sequence: CATSRVGRLNTEAFF. The CDR3 nucleotides read TGTGCCACCAGCAGAGTGGGAAGGTTGAACACTGAAGCTTTCTTT.

In its sample, this clonotype was seen a few times. The rearrangement uses TRBV27 and TRBJ2-2, with D uncertain. Germline CDR1 MNHEY, CDR2 SMNVEV (reference sequence). CDR3 length: 15 amino acids. V gave up 3 bases and J gave up 4 bases, with 12 bases separating them. The CDR3 DNA reads as TGTGCCAGCAGTTTCTTGGGATGGGCCACCGGGGAGCTGTTTTTT. Translating it yields CASSFLGWATGELFF.

This clonotype has only a few counts. V gene TRBV7-2 combines with J gene TRBJ2-1; 7 positions match TRBD2. The germline CDR1 and CDR2 sequences are SGHTA and FQGNSA. V shed 5 bases, J shed 4 bases, and the junction held 11 bases outside the gene matches. The length of the CDR3 is 16 residues. The DNA for the CDR3 is TGTGCCAGCAGCCTCGTCGGCGGGAGTGTTTACAATGAGCAGTTCTTC. It translates to CASSLVGGSVYNEQFF.

The V call is TRBV18, the J call TRBJ1-2; tentative D call: TRBD1 (5 bases). Trimming removed 5 bases from V and 6 bases from J, with 16 bases in between. The CDR3 has 14 residues. Looked up from germline, CDR1 is KGHSH and CDR2 is LQKENI. The CDR3 sequence: CASSSQSRADGYTF. CDR3 nucleotide sequence: TGTGCCAGCTCATCGCAGTCCAGGGCGGATGGCTACACCTTC.

This clonotype showed up just a few times. The V gene is TRBV7-9, the J gene TRBJ2-2; TRBD2 matches at 8 bases. Germline assignment: CDR1 SEHNR and CDR2 FQNEAQ (reference sequence). CDR3 length equals 18 residues. With V trimmed by 6 bases and J by 1 base, 13 bases remained unmatched. The CDR3 region has the DNA TGTGCCAGCAGTGTAGGATTACTAGCGGAAAAGAACACCGGGGAGCTGTTTTTT. This translates into CASSVGLLAEKNTGELFF.

This clonotype was detected only a few times. The chain couples TRBV7-9 to TRBJ1-4; D gene uncertain. CDR1 and CDR2 (germline): SEHNR, FQNEAQ (reference sequence). This CDR3 has 13 residues. Trimming took 8 bases from V and 7 from J, leaving 14 bases between them. The CDR3 region is CASYSYGSEKLFF. The CDR3 coding sequence is TGTGCCAGCTACTCCTATGGGAGTGAAAAACTGTTTTTT.

This clonotype was detected many times. The CDR3 here is CASSPTTLRYNQPQHF. CDR3 coding DNA: TGTGCCAGCAGTCCCACGACCCTTCGGTACAATCAGCCCCAGCATTTT. The V and J genes are TRBV28 and TRBJ1-5; D gene uncertain. The CDR3 has 16 residues. CDR1 and CDR2 from the germline V gene are MDHEN and SYDVKM. V lost 5 bases to trimming and J lost 3 bases, with 17 bases between them.

This clonotype was seen a few times. This chain uses TRBV19 with TRBJ1-2, with 10 bases that match TRBD1. This CDR3 region has 12 residues. V dropped 7 bases and J dropped 6; count of bases not matched to a gene: 2. Germline V gene sequence: CDR1 LNHDA, CDR2 SQIVND (reference sequence). CDR3: CASTTGGDGYTF. The CDR3 DNA is TGTGCCAGTACGACAGGGGGCGATGGCTACACCTTC. Drawing the rest from reference TRBV19 and TRBJ1-2, the complete variable domain is DGGITQSPKYLFRKEGQNVTLSCEQNLNHDAMYWYRQDPGQGLRLIYYSQIVNDFQKGDIAEGYSVSREKKESFPLTVTSAQKNPTAFYLCASTTGGDGYTFGSGTRLTVV.

Note on this clonotype: A single base separates this from a much larger clone, so it may be a read error. J is TRBJ2-5 and V is TRBV7-2; D is unclear. Trimming took off 7 bases at V and 5 bases at J, with 14 bases between the two ends. The CDR3 runs to 13 residues. Looked up from germline, CDR1 is SGHTA and CDR2 is FQGNSA. The CDR3 DNA is TGTGCCAGCAACACATCCACCCGGGAGACCCAGTACTTC. Protein product: CASNTSTRETQYF.

The rearrangement uses TRBV4-1 and TRBJ1-5, with a weak D call TRBD1 (5 bases). Trimming left V 4 bases short and J 2 bases short, with 9 bases between. Germline lookup yields CDR1 MGHRA and CDR2 YSYEKL. This CDR3 region has 14 residues. CDR3: CASSLSTGNQPQHF. CDR3 DNA sequence: TGCGCCAGCAGCCTCTCGACAGGCAATCAGCCCCAGCATTTT.

This clonotype was recorded many times. The chain's CDR3 is CASSYSRQALYSYTF. For the CDR3, the DNA is TGTGCCAGCAGTTACTCGAGACAGGCGCTTTATAGCTACACCTTC. V usage is TRBV6-5 and J usage is TRBJ1-2; D is perhaps TRBD1 (6 bases). Trimming stripped 0 bases from V and 9 bases from J, with 17 bases between. This CDR3 comprises 15 residues. CDR1 and CDR2 (germline): MNHEY, SVGAGI.

At least ten counts were recorded for this clonotype. V is TRBV7-9 and J is TRBJ2-6, with 9 bases lining up with TRBD1. The CDR3 extends over 19 amino acids. V was pared by 6 bases and J by 2 bases, with 14 bases of the junction left unmatched. Looked up from germline, CDR1 is SEHNR and CDR2 is FQNEAQ (reference sequence). CDR3 DNA: TGTGCCAGCAGATCAAGGGACAGGGCCGAAGGGGCTGGGGCCAACGTCCTGACTTTC. As protein: CASRSRDRAEGAGANVLTF.